This T cell receptor beta chain appears in the sequencing data of a study of radiation and T cells in renal cell carcinoma. Specified time point: blood 4 weeks post-SBRT, at nephrectomy. Regarding treatment: 15 Gy SBRT to primary tumor, nephrectomy 4 weeks later. This clone has only one observation. Clones were read by immunoSEQ multiplex PCR, and TCRdb kept only the in-frame ones, dropping some. Of some 81,000 clones listed, 89% were seen once; the top ten hold 6%. The CDR3 contains 13 residues. CDR1 is LNHDA, CDR2 SQIVND, per germline (reference sequence). Deletions cut 6 bases from V and 0 bases from J, with 8 bases between.

The sequence came from a woman in her sixties or seventies with renal cell carcinoma. The chain employs TRBV19 and TRBJ1-2; no definite D call. The sample in question was blood, obtained from a patient whose treatment included radiotherapy and nephrectomy. The CDR3 loop is CASRVGANYGYTF. The CDR3 nucleotides are TGTGCCAGTAGGGTTGGAGCTAACTATGGCTACACCTTC.